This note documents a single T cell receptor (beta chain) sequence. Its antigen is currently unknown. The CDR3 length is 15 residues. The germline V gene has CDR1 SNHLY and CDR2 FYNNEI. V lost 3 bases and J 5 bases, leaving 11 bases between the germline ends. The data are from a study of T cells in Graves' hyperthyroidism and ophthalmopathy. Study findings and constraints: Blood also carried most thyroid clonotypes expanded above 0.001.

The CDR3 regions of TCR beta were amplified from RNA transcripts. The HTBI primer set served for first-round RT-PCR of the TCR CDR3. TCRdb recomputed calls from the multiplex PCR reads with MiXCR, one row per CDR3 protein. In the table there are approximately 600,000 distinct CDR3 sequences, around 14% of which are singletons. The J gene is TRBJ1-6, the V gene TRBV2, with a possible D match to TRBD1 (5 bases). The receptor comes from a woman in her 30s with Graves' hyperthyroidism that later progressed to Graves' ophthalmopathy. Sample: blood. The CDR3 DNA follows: TGTGCCAGCAGTGATGTGACAGTAAATAATTCACCCCTCCACTTT. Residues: CASSDVTVNNSPLHF.